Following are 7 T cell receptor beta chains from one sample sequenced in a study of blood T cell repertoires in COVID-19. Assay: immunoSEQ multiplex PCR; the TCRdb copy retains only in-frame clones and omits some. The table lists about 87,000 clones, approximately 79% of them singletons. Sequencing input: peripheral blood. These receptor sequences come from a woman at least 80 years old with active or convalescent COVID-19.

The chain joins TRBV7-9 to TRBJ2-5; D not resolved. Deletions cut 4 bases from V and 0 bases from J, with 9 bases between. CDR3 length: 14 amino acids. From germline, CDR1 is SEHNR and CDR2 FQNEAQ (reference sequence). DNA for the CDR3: TGTGCCAGCAGCTGGGCTGTCGACCAAGAGACCCAGTACTTC. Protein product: CASSWAVDQETQYF.

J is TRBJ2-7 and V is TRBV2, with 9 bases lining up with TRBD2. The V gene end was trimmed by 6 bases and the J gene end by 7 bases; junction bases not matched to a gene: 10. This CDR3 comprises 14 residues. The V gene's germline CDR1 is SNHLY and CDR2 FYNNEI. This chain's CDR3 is CASRWRGGSSEQYF. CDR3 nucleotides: TGTGCCAGCAGGTGGCGGGGGGGCAGTTCGGAGCAGTACTTC. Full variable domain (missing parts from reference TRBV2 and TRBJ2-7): EPEVTQTPSHQVTQMGQEVILRCVPISNHLYFYWYRQILGQKVEFLVSFYNNEISEKSEIFDDQFSVERPDGSNFTLKIRSTKLEDSAMYFCASRWRGGSSEQYFGPGTRLTVT.

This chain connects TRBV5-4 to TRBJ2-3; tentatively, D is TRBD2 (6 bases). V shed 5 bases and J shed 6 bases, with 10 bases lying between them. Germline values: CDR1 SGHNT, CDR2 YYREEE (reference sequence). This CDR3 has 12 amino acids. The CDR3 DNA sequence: TGTGCCAGCAGACGGGACTCCGATACGCAGTATTTT. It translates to CASRRDSDTQYF.

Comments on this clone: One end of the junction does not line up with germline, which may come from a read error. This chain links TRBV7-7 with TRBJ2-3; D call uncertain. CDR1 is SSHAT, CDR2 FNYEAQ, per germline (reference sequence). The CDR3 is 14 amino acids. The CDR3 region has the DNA TGTGCTAGCAGCTTTTATTCTCCCCCAGATACGCAGTATTTT. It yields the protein CASSFYSPPDTQYF.

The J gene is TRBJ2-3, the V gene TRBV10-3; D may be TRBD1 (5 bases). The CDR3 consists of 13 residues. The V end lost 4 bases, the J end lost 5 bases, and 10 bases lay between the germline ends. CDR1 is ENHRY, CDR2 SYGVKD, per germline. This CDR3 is CAISGQLLDTQYF. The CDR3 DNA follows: TGTGCCATCAGTGGACAGTTATTAGATACGCAGTATTTT.

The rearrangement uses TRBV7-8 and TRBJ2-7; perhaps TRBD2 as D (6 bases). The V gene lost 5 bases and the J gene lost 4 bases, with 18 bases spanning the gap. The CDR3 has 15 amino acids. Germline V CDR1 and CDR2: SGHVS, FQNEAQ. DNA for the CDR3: TGTGCCAGCAGCCGCCAAACGGGAGTTCTATACGAGCAGTACTTC. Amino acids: CASSRQTGVLYEQYF.

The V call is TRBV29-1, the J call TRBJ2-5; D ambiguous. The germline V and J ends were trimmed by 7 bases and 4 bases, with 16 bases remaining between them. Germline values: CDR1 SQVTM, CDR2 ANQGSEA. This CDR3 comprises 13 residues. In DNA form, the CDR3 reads TGCAGCGCATCCCGGCTGCCGGGAGAGACCCAGTACTTC. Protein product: CSASRLPGETQYF.